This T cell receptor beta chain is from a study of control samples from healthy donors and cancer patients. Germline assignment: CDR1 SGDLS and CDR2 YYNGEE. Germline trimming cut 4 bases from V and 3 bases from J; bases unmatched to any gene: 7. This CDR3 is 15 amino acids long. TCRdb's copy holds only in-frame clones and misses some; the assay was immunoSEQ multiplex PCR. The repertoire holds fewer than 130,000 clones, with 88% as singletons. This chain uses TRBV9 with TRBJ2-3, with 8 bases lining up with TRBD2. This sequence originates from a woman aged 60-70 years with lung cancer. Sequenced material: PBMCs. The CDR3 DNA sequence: TGTGCCAGCAGCACGGGGGGGATAGGAACAGATACGCAGTATTTT. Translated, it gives CASSTGGIGTDTQYF.